This is a list of T cell receptor beta chains from one sample in a study of memory CD4+ T cells and cytomegalovirus serostatus. TCRdb's table, derived via immunoSEQ multiplex PCR, lists solely in-frame clones and lacks some. This sample has tens of thousands of clones, with 78% found just once. What was sequenced was memory CD4+ T cells from blood. Receptors were obtained from an adult in good health and CMV-seronegative. The conserved cysteine and the conserved F or W are not part of the CDR3 here.

j_call,v_call,cdr3_aa
TRBJ2-3,TRBV20-1,SATIEDTQY
TRBJ2-7,TRBV30,AWSPAGTAYSYEQY
TRBJ1-5,TRBV10-3,AISEQESNQPQH
TRBJ1-2,TRBV6-1,ASNDGPYGYT
TRBJ1-1,TRBV20-1,SARLPVEAF
TRBJ1-3,TRBV7-9,ASSLGVAGTSGNTIY
TRBJ1-5,TRBV2,ASSEQGSNQPQH
TRBJ1-2,TRBV2,ASRTTGAGGYT
TRBJ2-3,TRBV19,ASSPQHYRDTQY
TRBJ2-5,TRBV27,ASARKLY
TRBJ1-1,TRBV6-1,ASSESWTMNTEAF
TRBJ2-1,TRBV5-1,ASSTGSFSYNEQF
TRBJ2-7,TRBV5-6,ASSLLQGYEQY
TRBJ2-1,TRBV4-2,ASSQDPGQGAAEQF
TRBJ2-1,TRBV5-1,ASSFGVLWDFKGRNEQF
TRBJ1-1,TRBV18,ASSLQGTGDTEAF
TRBJ2-2,TRBV12-5,ASGFAGVGTGELF
TRBJ2-7,TRBV2,ASMVVGGGVYEQY
TRBJ2-7,TRBV4-1,ASSHPVGGVPEQY
TRBJ2-3,TRBV9,ASSLRWDTRSDTQY
TRBJ1-2,TRBV23-1,ATPDRDYGYT
TRBJ2-1,TRBV5-1,ASSRSGTSGDNEQF
TRBJ2-7,TRBV27,ASSYRETYEQY
TRBJ1-4,TRBV18,ASSPRRVEKLF
TRBJ2-1,TRBV4-2,ASSQPPSGGLYNEQF
TRBJ2-1,TRBV18,ASSPPSSGYNEQF
TRBJ1-1,TRBV4-2,ASSQTGGGSNTEAF
TRBJ1-6,TRBV30,AWSRGKDSPLH
TRBJ1-2,TRBV21-1,ASSKGGYGYT
TRBJ1-3,TRBV30,AWSPSSSGNTIY
TRBJ2-5,TRBV9,ASSGDTFQETQY
TRBJ2-5,TRBV12-2,ASRTLDRGETQY
TRBJ1-1,TRBV5-6,ASSLNRGQSEAF